Each of the 5 T cell receptor beta chains below was sequenced from the same sample in a study of T cells in Graves' hyperthyroidism and ophthalmopathy (dated by TCRdb to the late 2010s). Library method: multiplex PCR. Instrument used: Illumina HiSeq 2000. The TCR beta CDR3 regions were amplified from RNA transcripts. A first-round RT-PCR of the TCR CDR3 used the HTBI primer set with the Qiagen OneStep RT-PCR kit. TCRdb's own reprocessing of the public reads used fastp at Q25 and MiXCR and kept productive beta chains. Every distinct CDR3 protein forms one entry, paired with its most common genes and DNA. In all, the sample holds 400,000 to 550,000 distinct CDR3 sequences, and roughly 14% of those were seen once. The biggest ten clones account for less than 20% of the sample. The sequencing input was blood. Source of these receptors: a young woman with Graves' hyperthyroidism.

This clonotype showed up just a few times. The chain has TRBV7-2 and TRBJ1-5; no clear D. This CDR3 region has 16 residues. V lost 1 base and J lost 4, with 14 bases in between. Germline V gene data show CDR1 as SGHTA and CDR2 as FQGNSA. The DNA for the CDR3 is TGTGCCAGCAGCTTAGATGTAGGCAGATTTAATCAGCCCCAGCATTTT. This sequence encodes CASSLDVGRFNQPQHF.

This clonotype came up many times. The V and J genes are TRBV29-1 and TRBJ2-7; 7 bases map to TRBD2. The V segment lost 4 bases and the J segment 2 bases; nucleotides outside the gene matches: 5. Germline V CDR1 and CDR2: SQVTM, ANQGSEA. The CDR3 extends over 13 amino acids. This CDR3 is CSVGASGAYEQYF. The DNA for the CDR3 is TGCAGCGTTGGGGCTAGCGGTGCCTACGAGCAGTACTTC.

V gene TRBV7-3 combines with J gene TRBJ2-3; D is possibly TRBD1 or TRBD2 (6 bases each). Germline CDR1 reads SGHTA; CDR2 reads FQGTGA. The CDR3 sequence is 17 residues long. Trimming shortened V by 1 base and J by 5 bases, and 19 bases separated the two germline ends. CDR3 coding DNA: TGTGCCAGCAGCTTAAACGCTTGGGGCGGAGGGGGAGATACGCAGTATTTT. Translated, it gives CASSLNAWGGGGDTQYF.

This clonotype has ten or more counts. This chain uses TRBV7-9 with TRBJ2-5; D uncertain. The CDR3 loop spans 14 amino acids. Germline-derived CDR1 and CDR2 are SEHNR and FQNEAQ (reference sequence). V was shortened by 3 bases and J by 4 bases, with 12 bases between the two germline ends. The DNA for the CDR3 is TGTGCCAGCAGCTTCGCACGACAAACAGAGACCCAGTACTTC. The encoded protein is CASSFARQTETQYF. The full variable domain, with the rest looked up from reference TRBV7-9 and TRBJ2-5, is DTGVSQNPRHKITKRGQNVTFRCDPISEHNRLYWYRQTLGQGPEFLTYFQNEAQLEKSRLLSDRFSAERPKGSFSTLEIQRTEQGDSAMYLCASSFARQTETQYFGPGTRLLVL.

In its sample, this clonotype was seen many times. The chain is built from TRBV6-2 or TRBV6-3 and TRBJ1-2; no clear D gene. This CDR3 is built from 17 residues. V gave up 10 bases and J gave up 0 bases, with 24 bases separating them. Germline loops: CDR1 MNHEY, CDR2 SVGEGT. The DNA of the CDR3 is TGTGCCACCACATTTTTGCCGGACCGACCTTCTAACTATGGCTACACCTTC. Residues: CATTFLPDRPSNYGYTF.